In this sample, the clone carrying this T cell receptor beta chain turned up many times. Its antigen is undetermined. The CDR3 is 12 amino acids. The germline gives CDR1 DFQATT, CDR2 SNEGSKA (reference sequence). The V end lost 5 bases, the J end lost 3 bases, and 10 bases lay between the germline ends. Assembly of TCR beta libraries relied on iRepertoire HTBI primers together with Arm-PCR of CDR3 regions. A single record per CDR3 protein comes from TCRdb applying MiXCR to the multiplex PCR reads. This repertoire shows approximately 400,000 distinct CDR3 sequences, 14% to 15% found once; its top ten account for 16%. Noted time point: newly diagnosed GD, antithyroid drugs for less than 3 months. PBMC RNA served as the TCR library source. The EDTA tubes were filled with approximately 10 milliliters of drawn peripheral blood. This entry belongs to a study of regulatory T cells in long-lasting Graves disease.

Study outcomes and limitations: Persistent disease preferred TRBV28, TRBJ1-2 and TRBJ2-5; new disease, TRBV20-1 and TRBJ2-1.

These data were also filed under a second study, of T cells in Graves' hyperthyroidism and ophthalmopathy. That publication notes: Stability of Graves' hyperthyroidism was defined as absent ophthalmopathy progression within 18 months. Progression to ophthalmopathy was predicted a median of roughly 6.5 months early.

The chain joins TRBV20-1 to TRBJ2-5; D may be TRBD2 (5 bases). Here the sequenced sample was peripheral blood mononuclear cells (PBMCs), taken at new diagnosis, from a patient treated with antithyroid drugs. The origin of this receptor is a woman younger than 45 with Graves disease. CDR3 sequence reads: CSAPDGKETQYF. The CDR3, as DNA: TGCAGTGCTCCGGACGGGAAAGAGACCCAGTACTTC.